This TCR beta chain appears in the sequencing data of a study of blood T cell repertoires in COVID-19. Sequencing used immunoSEQ multiplex PCR; TCRdb keeps in-frame clones, though not all of them. Of 150,000 to 200,000 clones listed, under 90% were seen once; the top ten hold around 7%. The CDR3 is 14 residues long. Germline V gene data show CDR1 as SGHVS and CDR2 as FNYEAQ. V was trimmed by 3 bases and J by 8 bases, leaving 13 bases between them. The sample consisted of peripheral blood. V is TRBV7-6 and J is TRBJ1-4; the D gene is possibly TRBD1 (5 bases). The source of this sequence is a man aged 35 to 55 with acute or convalescent COVID-19. CDR3 in amino acids: CASSFGGVGEKLFF. The CDR3 DNA follows: TGTGCCAGCAGCTTCGGGGGAGTAGGGGAAAAACTGTTTTTT.